This is a list of T cell receptor beta chains from one sample in a study of cytomegalovirus exposure and HLA in healthy donors. The repertoire was sequenced with immunoSEQ multiplex PCR; TCRdb's copy has only in-frame clones and lacks some. The profile shows approximately 65,000 clones, roughly 95% of them singletons. What was sequenced was PBMCs. These receptors originate from a woman aged 18-29 years in good health and CMV-seropositive. The CDR3 runs from the conserved cysteine through the conserved F or W. D genes are given only for firm matches. Clone sizes are given selectively: once, few, many, or a class where the clone is expanded.

V	J	D	size	DNA	CDR3
TRBV19	TRBJ2-7	TRBD2	.	TGTGCCAGTAGTACTACTAGCGGCCCCTCCTACGAGCAGTACTTC	CASSTTSGPSYEQYF
TRBV28	TRBJ2-5	TRBD2	.	TGTGCCAGTTCCCCCCCCTGGGGGGGCCAAGAGACCCAGTACTTC	CASSPPWGGQETQYF
TRBV28	TRBJ1-5	TRBD1	.	TGTGCCAGCAGTTTAGAACAGGGGGCCTCGCTTCAGCCCCAGCATTTT	CASSLEQGASLQPQHF
TRBV28	TRBJ2-5	.	.	TGTGCCAGCAATCCTACAGACAGATACCAAGAGACCCAGTACTTC	CASNPTDRYQETQYF
TRBV11-2	TRBJ2-2	TRBD1	.	TGTGCCAGCAGCTTAAGGCTTTTTGGGACAGGGGTGAACACCGGGGAGCTGTTTTTT	CASSLRLFGTGVNTGELFF
TRBV5-1	TRBJ1-1	TRBD1	.	TGCGCCAGCAGCCTAAGGACAGGGGATAACACTGAAGCTTTCTTT	CASSLRTGDNTEAFF
TRBV5-4	TRBJ1-3	TRBD1	.	TGTGCCAGCAGCCGAAGGACAGGGGACGGAAACACCATATATTTT	CASSRRTGDGNTIYF
TRBV19	TRBJ2-7	.	.	TGTGCCAGTACCCCCCCCGGGGCCTACGAGCAGTACTTC	CASTPPGAYEQYF
TRBV5-1	TRBJ2-7	.	.	TGCGCCAGCAGCCAGGATAATTACGAGCAGTACTTC	CASSQDNYEQYF
TRBV5-1	TRBJ1-1	.	.	TGCGCCAGCAGCCTAAACCCGACAGGAAACACTGAAGCTTTCTTT	CASSLNPTGNTEAFF
TRBV30	TRBJ2-7	TRBD1	.	TGTGCCTGGAGCTCCCCCGGGACAGGGGTTCACGAGCAGTACTTC	CAWSSPGTGVHEQYF
TRBV19	TRBJ1-5	.	.	TGTGCCAGTAACCCGGACCGGGGAAGGAATCAGCCCCAGCATTTT	CASNPDRGRNQPQHF
TRBV4-3	TRBJ2-1	.	.	TGCGCCAGCAGCCTAAGGCTCCGGGACTTAGGGTACAATGAGCAGTTCTTC	CASSLRLRDLGYNEQFF
TRBV5-1	TRBJ1-1	.	.	TGCGCCAGCAGCTTAAGCACAGCGAACACTGAAGCTTTCTTT	CASSLSTANTEAFF
TRBV7-2	TRBJ2-1	TRBD1	.	TGTGCCAGCAGCCCGCCGGGACAGGGGTACAATGAGCAGTTCTTC	CASSPPGQGYNEQFF
TRBV28	TRBJ2-6	TRBD1	.	TGTGCCAGCAGTTCCTCAGGGGGTGGGGCCAACGTCCTGACTTTC	CASSSSGGGANVLTF
TRBV12-5	TRBJ1-2	.	.	TGTGCTAGTGGCCTTAAAAGGACAGCCGGCTACACCTTC	CASGLKRTAGYTF
TRBV6-5	TRBJ2-2	TRBD2	.	TGTGCCAGCAGTCCTAGCGGAGGGAACACCGGGGAGCTGTTTTTT	CASSPSGGNTGELFF
TRBV15	TRBJ2-4	TRBD2	once	TGTGCCACCAGCAGGGGTCCCGGGACTAGCGAAGATCTTAACATTCAGTACTTC	CATSRGPGTSEDLNIQYF
TRBV7-3	TRBJ2-3	.	.	TGTGCCAGCAGCCCAGAAGGGGATAGCACAGATACGCAGTATTTT	CASSPEGDSTDTQYF
TRBV28	TRBJ2-7	.	.	TGTGCCAGCAGTTTGTCTCACTCGACGGGTTCCTACGAGCAGTACTTC	CASSLSHSTGSYEQYF
TRBV21-1	TRBJ2-3	.	.	TGTGCCAGCAGCAAATCCGGGACACCGAACCCTAGCACAGATACGCAGTATTTT	CASSKSGTPNPSTDTQYF
TRBV18	TRBJ2-2	.	.	TGTGCCAGCTCACCTTCGGGGTCGGGCACCGGGGAGCTGTTTTTT	CASSPSGSGTGELFF
TRBV5-1	TRBJ1-1	.	.	TGCGCCAGCAGCTTGGAGGGCACAGGGTTGCCTGAAGCTTTCTTT	CASSLEGTGLPEAFF
TRBV27	TRBJ2-7	.	once	TGTGCCAGCAGTTTTATCGGGAGAACTTCGTACGAGCAGTACTTC	CASSFIGRTSYEQYF
TRBV28	TRBJ2-7	TRBD2	.	TGTGCCAGTTACACTAGCGGGAGTAGAGGCGAGCAGTACTTC	CASYTSGSRGEQYF
TRBV4-3	TRBJ2-1	.	.	TGCGCCAGCAGCCAATTCCCAGCGGTCATGTTCCATGAGCAGTTCTTC	CASSQFPAVMFHEQFF
TRBV7-2	TRBJ2-1	TRBD2	.	TGTGCCAGCAGCTTACTAGCGGGAGGGGGCAATGAGCAGTTCTTC	CASSLLAGGGNEQFF
TRBV28	TRBJ2-6	TRBD2	.	TGTGCGACTAGCGAATCGCCTGGGGCCAACGTCCTGACTTTC	CATSESPGANVLTF
TRBV2	TRBJ2-2	.	.	TGTGCCAGCAGTTGGGGAGACACCGGGGAGCTGTTTTTT	CASSWGDTGELFF
TRBV14	TRBJ2-1	TRBD2	.	TGTGCCAGCAGCCACGAAGCGGGAGGATTAAATGAGCAGTTCTTC	CASSHEAGGLNEQFF
TRBV27	TRBJ2-2	TRBD2	.	TGTGCCAGCAGCCTTGGACTAGCTGCGAACACCGGGGAGCTGTTTTTT	CASSLGLAANTGELFF
TRBV14	TRBJ2-7	.	.	TGTGCCAGCAGCCAAGTAAGGGGCTACGAGCAGTACTTC	CASSQVRGYEQYF
TRBV28	TRBJ1-2	TRBD1	.	TGTGCCAGCGGAAGACAGGGGCACTATGGCTACACCTTC	CASGRQGHYGYTF
TRBV28	TRBJ2-7	.	.	TGTGCCAGCAGTTTACCCAGGGGAGGGAAGGTCGAGCAGTACTTC	CASSLPRGGKVEQYF
TRBV7-3	TRBJ2-1	TRBD2	.	TGTGCCAGCAGCCCGGGACTAGCGGTTTACAATGAGCAGTTCTTC	CASSPGLAVYNEQFF
TRBV11-2	TRBJ1-3	.	once	TGTGCCAGCAGCACACGTTTAAGACTGTACTCTGGAAACACCATATATTTT	CASSTRLRLYSGNTIYF
TRBV15	TRBJ2-7	.	.	TGTGCCACCAGCAGAGATGAGGGCGAGCAGTACTTC	CATSRDEGEQYF
TRBV13	TRBJ1-2	TRBD1	.	TGTGCCAGCAGCCCCGACAGGGTCGTCGGCTACACCTTC	CASSPDRVVGYTF
TRBV10-2	TRBJ2-7	.	.	TGCGCCAGCAGTGAGCACAGCTCCTACGAGCAGTACTTC	CASSEHSSYEQYF
TRBV19	TRBJ2-1	TRBD2	.	TGTGCCAGTAACGTAGGACTAGCGGGACATGAGCAGTTCTTC	CASNVGLAGHEQFF
TRBV6-1	TRBJ2-5	TRBD2	.	TGTGCCAGCAGTGAACTAGCGGGAGAGACCCAGTACTTC	CASSELAGETQYF
TRBV5-1	TRBJ2-7	.	.	TGCGCCAGCAGCTTTAGTTCCCATAGTACCTACGAGCAGTACTTC	CASSFSSHSTYEQYF
TRBV9	TRBJ2-1	.	.	TGTGCCAGCAGCGTAGGTCTAGCCCACAATGAGCAGTTCTTC	CASSVGLAHNEQFF
TRBV28	TRBJ2-6	.	.	TGTGCCAGCAGGAATCAGGTGGCTGGGGCCAACGTCCTGACTTTC	CASRNQVAGANVLTF
TRBV29-1	TRBJ2-7	.	.	TGCAGCGTTGAAGTCGGAGAGGGTCCTAAGGGGCAGTACTTC	CSVEVGEGPKGQYF
TRBV11-2	TRBJ2-7	.	.	TGTGCCAGCAGCTTAGACCCCTCAGGGTACGAGCAGTACTTC	CASSLDPSGYEQYF
TRBV5-1	TRBJ2-1	.	.	TGCGCCAGCCGAAATCGGACAGATTACAATGAGCAGTTCTTC	CASRNRTDYNEQFF
TRBV7-2	TRBJ2-7	TRBD2	once	TGTGCCAGCAGCTCTCTAGCGGGAGGGTACGAGCAGTACTTC	CASSSLAGGYEQYF
TRBV7-2	TRBJ1-1	.	.	TGTGCCAGCAGCGCACAGGGCTCAATCACTGAAGCTTTCTTT	CASSAQGSITEAFF
TRBV5-4	TRBJ2-6	.	.	TGTGCCAGCAGCTTGGTCGCAGGGTTCGGGGCCAACGTCCTGACTTTC	CASSLVAGFGANVLTF